The 27 T cell receptor beta chains listed next were all sequenced from one sample in a study of blood T cell repertoires in COVID-19. Method: immunoSEQ multiplex PCR; TCRdb's copy keeps in-frame clones and lacks some. Of over 200,000 clones in the sample, roughly nine tenths are singletons; the top ten hold 10% to 13%. Sequenced material: PBMCs or T cells enriched from blood (not recorded which). These receptors were collected from a young man who had recovered from COVID-19.

This sequence joins TRBV2 and TRBJ2-4; 9 bases are a match to TRBD1. CDR1 is SNHLY and CDR2 is FYNNEI in the germline V gene. This CDR3 region has 18 residues. V lost 7 bases to trimming and J lost 0 bases; unmatched junction nucleotides: 13. CDR3 DNA: TGTGCCAGCATCGACGGGACAGGGAAAGCCCTAGCCAAAAACATTCAGTACTTC. Translated, it gives CASIDGTGKALAKNIQYF.

The gene calls are TRBV24-1 and TRBJ2-1; weak D call: TRBD2 (5 bases). The CDR3 contains 13 residues. Germline lookup yields CDR1 KGHDR and CDR2 SFDVKD. Trimming took off 5 bases at V and 6 bases at J, with 10 bases between the two ends. CDR3 nucleotide sequence: TGTGCCACCAGTGGAGGCGGGCGCAATGAGCAGTTCTTC. Translation: CATSGGGRNEQFF.

This clone was detected only once. CDR3 DNA sequence: TGTGCCAGCAGTGCCCGACTGGGGCTGGGCACTGAAGCTTTCTTT. It encodes CASSARLGLGTEAFF. This rearrangement joins TRBV27 to TRBJ1-1, with D tentatively TRBD1 (5 bases). The CDR3 is made up of 15 amino acids. Germline CDR1 and CDR2: MNHEY and SMNVEV (reference sequence). Between the trimmed V and J ends, which lost 5 bases and 4 bases, there was a span of 17 bases.

As for this clone: Other nucleotide sequences in the sample specify the same CDR3. The genes are TRBV4-1 and TRBJ2-1; possibly TRBD2 for D (5 bases). V was cut by 1 base and J by 5 bases, with 6 bases left in between. Germline V gene sequence: CDR1 MGHRA, CDR2 YSYEKL. CDR3 length: 13 amino acids. DNA of the CDR3: TGCGCCAGCAGCCAAGCCGGGGACAATGAGCAGTTCTTC. It encodes CASSQAGDNEQFF.

The V call is TRBV6-5, the J call TRBJ2-7; D perhaps matches TRBD1 (6 bases). In germline, CDR1 is MNHEY, CDR2 SVGAGI. V was cut by 0 bases and J by 2 bases, with 11 bases left in between. The CDR3 loop spans 15 amino acids. Written as DNA, the CDR3 is TGTGCCAGCAGTTACTCGGGCAGGGGCCCCTACGAGCAGTACTTC. Amino acid sequence: CASSYSGRGPYEQYF.

The rearrangement uses TRBV27 and TRBJ1-5; the D gene is possibly TRBD1 (5 bases). CDR1 and CDR2 (germline): MNHEY, SMNVEV (reference sequence). Deletions cut 5 bases from V and 6 bases from J, with 14 bases between. The CDR3 runs to 14 residues. The CDR3 is CASSPQGKIQPQHF. The CDR3 DNA reads as TGTGCCAGCAGTCCCCAGGGAAAAATTCAGCCCCAGCATTTT.

This rearrangement joins TRBV24-1 to TRBJ1-2; tentative D call: TRBD1 (6 bases). The V end lost 7 bases, the J end lost 5 bases, and 7 bases lay between the germline ends. From germline, CDR1 is KGHDR and CDR2 SFDVKD. The CDR3 is 11 residues long. This CDR3 is CATSQGYGYTF. The CDR3 nucleotides are TGTGCCACCAGCCAGGGGTATGGCTACACCTTC.

For this clone: One junction end disagrees with the germline gene, perhaps due to a read error. The chain uses TRBV3-1 (or the pseudogene TRBV3-2) and TRBJ2-7; 13 bases agree with TRBD2. From germline, CDR1 is LGHDT and CDR2 YNNKEL (reference sequence). The CDR3 is 14 amino acids. The CDR3 loop reads CASTFSGLAGAVDF. DNA of the CDR3: TGTGCCAGCACCTTTTCCGGACTAGCGGGAGCTGTGGACTTC.

The chain recombines TRBV4-3 with TRBJ1-1; weak D call: TRBD1 (5 bases). Germline CDR1 LGHNA, CDR2 YSLEER. This CDR3 contains 15 residues. V was clipped by 3 bases and J by 1 base, with 12 bases between them. CDR3 sequence: CASSHAAGQNTEAFF. The CDR3 DNA is TGCGCCAGCAGCCATGCCGCTGGACAGAACACTGAAGCTTTCTTT.

This clone was found once. The chain is built from TRBV4-2 and TRBJ2-3; 12 bases are a match to TRBD2. Germline assignment: CDR1 LGHNA and CDR2 YNFKEQ. The trim removed 2 bases at V and 2 bases at J, leaving 8 bases unmatched. The CDR3 runs to 18 residues. CDR3 in amino acids: CASSQYGLAGSITDTQYF. In DNA, the CDR3 is TGTGCCAGCAGCCAATACGGACTAGCGGGATCTATCACAGATACGCAGTATTTT.

The CDR3 reads CASSGTSGRMDEQFF. In nucleotides, the CDR3 is TGCGCCAGCAGTGGGACTAGCGGGAGAATGGATGAGCAGTTCTTC. The genes are TRBV10-1 and TRBJ2-1, with 13 bases fitting TRBD2. With V trimmed by 4 bases and J by 8 bases, 5 bases remained unmatched. Germline V CDR1 and CDR2: WNHNN, SYGVQD (reference sequence). CDR3 size: 15 residues.

The chain recombines TRBV5-1 with TRBJ2-5; 11 bases align to TRBD2. Per the germline V gene, CDR1 is SGHRS and CDR2 is YFSETQ. The length of the CDR3 is 19 residues. J gave up 1 base and V 1 base, and 12 bases lay outside the gene matches. Here the CDR3 reads CASSLWASGGPTPQETQYF. The CDR3 nucleotides are TGCGCCAGCAGCTTGTGGGCTAGCGGGGGGCCCACACCCCAAGAGACCCAGTACTTC. The full variable domain, completed using reference TRBV5-1 and TRBJ2-5, is KAGVTQTPRYLIKTRGQQVTLSCSPISGHRSVSWYQQTPGQGLQFLFEYFSETQRNKGNFPGRFSGRQFSNSRSEMNVSTLELGDSALYLCASSLWASGGPTPQETQYFGPGTRLLVL.

This sequence joins TRBV19 and TRBJ2-5; D might be TRBD2 (6 bases). This CDR3 has 15 amino acids. Trimming pared 2 bases from V and 4 bases from J, leaving 14 bases between. Germline V CDR1 and CDR2: LNHDA, SQIVND (reference sequence). CDR3 bases: TGTGCCAGTAGTATATCACTAGCCGGTCGAGAGACCCAGTACTTC. Amino acid sequence: CASSISLAGRETQYF. The entire variable domain, with the rest obtained from reference TRBV19 and TRBJ2-5, is as follows: DGGITQSPKYLFRKEGQNVTLSCEQNLNHDAMYWYRQDPGQGLRLIYYSQIVNDFQKGDIAEGYSVSREKKESFPLTVTSAQKNPTAFYLCASSISLAGRETQYFGPGTRLLVL.

The chain links TRBV19 to TRBJ2-2; 12 bases agree with TRBD1. Germline trimming cut 1 base from V and 6 bases from J; bases unmatched to any gene: 9. Germline V gene lookup returns CDR1 LNHDA and CDR2 SQIVND (reference sequence). The CDR3 is 18 residues long. In DNA, the CDR3 is TGTGCCAGTAGTATAGCTTGGGGACAGGGGGCGCGGGCCGGGGAGCTGTTTTTT. It is translated as CASSIAWGQGARAGELFF.

This clone occurred once. The chain uses TRBV19 and TRBJ2-7; 7 nucleotides line up with TRBD1. Trimming took 6 bases from V and 3 from J; bases not matched to a gene: 8. The germline CDR1 and CDR2 sequences are LNHDA and SQIVND (reference sequence). The CDR3 loop spans 14 amino acids. This CDR3 is CASRERQGGYEQYF. The CDR3 nucleotides read TGTGCCAGTAGAGAACGACAGGGCGGCTACGAGCAGTACTTC.

The rearrangement joins TRBV6-6 to TRBJ2-2; TRBD2 agrees at 9 bases. V trimming: 6 bases; J trimming: 1 base; junction bases outside the gene matches: 3. There are 15 residues in the CDR3. Looked up from germline, CDR1 is MNHNY and CDR2 is SVGAGI (reference sequence). The CDR3 here is CASRERGENTGELFF. CDR3 bases: TGTGCCAGCAGGGAGCGGGGGGAGAACACCGGGGAGCTGTTTTTT.

The chain couples TRBV15 to TRBJ2-3; tentative D call: TRBD2 (5 bases). With 5 bases removed from V and 0 bases from J, the gap between germline ends came to 9 bases. The CDR3 contains 14 residues. Germline loops: CDR1 LNHNV, CDR2 YYDKDF (reference sequence). CDR3: CATSGLQSTDTQYF. Here the CDR3 DNA reads TGTGCCACCAGCGGACTCCAGAGCACAGATACGCAGTATTTT.

This chain links TRBV7-3 with TRBJ2-1, with D possibly TRBD1 on 6 matching bases. CDR1 and CDR2 (germline): SGHTA, FQGTGA. V lost 0 bases and J lost 9, with 21 bases in between. CDR3 length: 17 residues. The CDR3 region has the DNA TGTGCCAGCAGCTTAACAGGGGGTAGTGGGGTACAAGGTGAGCAGTTCTTC. Its translation is CASSLTGGSGVQGEQFF.

The J gene is TRBJ1-5, the V gene TRBV12-3 or TRBV12-4; no reliable D call. Trimming left V 7 bases short and J 9 bases short, with 13 bases between. This CDR3 contains 12 residues. The CDR3 protein is CASTEGRLPQHF. The CDR3 coding sequence is TGTGCCAGCACGGAGGGCAGGTTGCCCCAGCATTTT.

The chain recombines TRBV12-3 or TRBV12-4 with TRBJ2-7; D unresolved. Trimming left V 7 bases short and J 2 bases short, with 12 bases between. The CDR3 covers 13 residues. The CDR3 spells CASNPGLAYEQYF. In DNA, the CDR3 is TGTGCCAGCAACCCGGGTCTAGCCTACGAGCAGTACTTC.

The CDR3 protein is CASSPPDRYEQYF. In DNA, the CDR3 is TGTGCCAGCTCACCGCCCGACAGATACGAGCAGTACTTC. The V call is TRBV18, the J call TRBJ2-7, with D tentatively TRBD1 (5 bases). The CDR3 extends over 13 amino acids. Germline V gives CDR1 KGHSH, CDR2 LQKENI. V lost 3 bases and J lost 4, with 10 bases in between.

CDR3 bases: TGTGCCAGCAGCCCTGCACAGAGCGGGAGGGCCAATAGGTACAATGAGCAGTTCTTC. It is translated as CASSPAQSGRANRYNEQFF. The chain couples TRBV11-3 to TRBJ2-1, with TRBD2 identical over 10 bases. Trimming took 5 bases from V and 4 from J; bases not matched to a gene: 17. This CDR3 is 19 amino acids long. Germline-derived CDR1 and CDR2 are SGHNT and YENEEA.

The chain is built from TRBV19 and TRBJ2-3, with D possibly TRBD1 on 7 matching bases. CDR3 length: 16 residues. V was cut by 6 bases and J by 4 bases, with 20 bases left in between. CDR1 LNHDA and CDR2 SQIVND come from the germline V gene (reference sequence). CDR3 loop: CASRNRRDSSPDTQYF. The CDR3 region has the DNA TGTGCCAGTAGGAACCGGCGGGACAGCAGCCCAGATACGCAGTATTTT.

The rearrangement links TRBV19 to TRBJ1-3; D is undetermined. The CDR3 extends over 13 amino acids. Germline V gives CDR1 LNHDA, CDR2 SQIVND (reference sequence). Trimming took 3 bases from V and 4 from J, leaving 7 bases between them. The CDR3 nucleotides read TGTGCCAGTAGTATTACAGCCGGAAACACCATATATTTT. Its protein product is CASSITAGNTIYF.

The chain employs TRBV6-5 and TRBJ2-4, with TRBD2 as a possible D gene (5 bases). Looked up from germline, CDR1 is MNHEY and CDR2 is SVGAGI. V gave up 7 bases and J gave up 0 bases, with 13 bases separating them. This CDR3 is built from 15 residues. The CDR3 loop reads CASMARGTAKNIQYF. The CDR3 DNA follows: TGTGCCAGCATGGCCCGGGGTACAGCCAAAAACATTCAGTACTTC.

This chain links TRBV3-1 (or the pseudogene TRBV3-2) with TRBJ2-7; perhaps TRBD2 as D (5 bases). The CDR3 runs to 13 residues. V lost 1 base and J lost 3, with 7 bases in between. Germline V gives CDR1 LGHDT, CDR2 YNNKEL (reference sequence). CDR3 region: CASSQAGFYEQYF. CDR3 nucleotide sequence: TGTGCCAGCAGCCAAGCGGGGTTCTACGAGCAGTACTTC.

The chain carries TRBV6-1 and TRBJ2-2; TRBD1 is a possible D gene (7 bases). Trimming cost V 2 bases and J 4 bases, with 17 bases left between them. The CDR3 extends over 17 amino acids. Germline V lookup: CDR1 MNHNS, CDR2 SASEGT. The CDR3 loop reads CASSELGARGATGELFF. In nucleotides, the CDR3 is TGTGCCAGCAGTGAATTAGGGGCCAGGGGGGCCACCGGGGAGCTGTTTTTT.